The 8 T cell receptor beta chains reported below all come from one sample, sequenced in a study of shared clonotypes between healthy human individuals. Sequencing used immunoSEQ multiplex PCR; TCRdb keeps in-frame clones, though not all of them. The sample gives some 2.4 million clones, approximately 93% of which show up once; 0.36% is in the top ten. Sequencing was carried out using naive CD4+ T cells from PBMCs. Subset meaning: CD45RA+ positively selected. These receptors were collected from a man aged 18 to 35 in good health. Some clones in this sample may be carry-over from other donors' samples.

The chain uses TRBV28 and TRBJ1-4; D not certain. CDR1 is MDHEN, CDR2 SYDVKM, per germline. The CDR3 consists of 11 residues. V was shortened by 8 bases and J by 3 bases, with 4 bases between the two germline ends. Here the CDR3 reads CASQANEKLFF. The CDR3 DNA reads as TGTGCCAGCCAGGCTAATGAAAAACTGTTTTTT.

J is TRBJ2-2 and V is TRBV5-1; weak D call: TRBD1 (5 bases). Germline CDR1 SGHRS, CDR2 YFSETQ. The CDR3 runs 15 residues. Trimming cost V 4 bases and J 0 bases, with 10 bases left between them. CDR3 residues: CASSPGPANTGELFF. CDR3 nucleotides: TGCGCCAGCAGCCCAGGGCCCGCGAACACCGGGGAGCTGTTTTTT. The full variable domain, in which reference TRBV5-1 and TRBJ2-2 provide the parts outside the CDR3, is KAGVTQTPRYLIKTRGQQVTLSCSPISGHRSVSWYQQTPGQGLQFLFEYFSETQRNKGNFPGRFSGRQFSNSRSEMNVSTLELGDSALYLCASSPGPANTGELFFGEGSRLTVL.

The gene calls are TRBV6-6 and TRBJ2-7; weak D call: TRBD2 (6 bases). V lost 5 bases, J lost 2 bases, and 13 bases lay in between. Germline loops: CDR1 MNHNY, CDR2 SVGAGI (reference sequence). The CDR3 has 14 residues. CDR3 region: CASSPGTGPYEQYF. CDR3 DNA: TGTGCCAGCAGTCCCGGGACTGGCCCCTACGAGCAGTACTTC.

The CDR3 DNA reads TGTGCCAGTAGGAGACAGGGGGCAAATCGCGGGGAGCTGTTTTTT. It specifies CASRRQGANRGELFF. This chain links TRBV19 with TRBJ2-2; 10 nucleotides match TRBD1. V lost 6 bases and J lost 7; bases outside the gene matches: 8. CDR3 length equals 15 residues. Looked up from germline, CDR1 is LNHDA and CDR2 is SQIVND (reference sequence).

This chain links TRBV27 with TRBJ2-7; 7 bases are shared with TRBD2. The V and J ends lost 4 bases and 3 bases, in that order; junction bases with no gene match: 9. This CDR3 spans 15 amino acids. The germline gives CDR1 MNHEY, CDR2 SMNVEV (reference sequence). The CDR3 region has the DNA TGTGCCAGCAGTTCTCCTGGAGCGGGGAACTACGAGCAGTACTTC. The encoded protein is CASSSPGAGNYEQYF.

This clone was counted once. The chain has TRBV15 and TRBJ2-1; 7 nucleotides align to TRBD2. Germline CDR1 LNHNV, CDR2 YYDKDF (reference sequence). There are 17 residues in the CDR3. The J segment lost 5 bases and the V segment lost 2 bases, leaving 12 bases of the junction unmatched. The CDR3, as DNA: TGTGCCACCAGCAGAATCCCCCGGGGCGGGAGAAACAATGAGCAGTTCTTC. Amino acid sequence: CATSRIPRGGRNNEQFF.

The rearrangement links TRBV7-9 to TRBJ1-4; 8 bases line up with TRBD1. The CDR3 extends over 14 amino acids. V shed 8 bases and J 3 bases; nucleotides not matched to a gene: 5. CDR1 and CDR2 from the germline V gene are SEHNR and FQNEAQ (reference sequence). CDR3 DNA sequence: TGTGCCAGCGAAGACAGGGGCGCTAATGAAAAACTGTTTTTT. It specifies CASEDRGANEKLFF.

The chain joins TRBV18 to TRBJ2-7, with a possible D match to TRBD1 (6 bases). The CDR3 has 13 amino acids. V lost 5 bases, J lost 2 bases, and 10 bases lay in between. The germline V gene encodes CDR1 KGHSH and CDR2 LQKENI. The DNA of the CDR3 is TGTGCCAGCTCAGCACAGGGAACCTACGAGCAGTACTTC. Translating it yields CASSAQGTYEQYF.